This is a list of T cell receptor beta chains from one sample in a study of response to subunit inactivated influenza vaccine. MiXCR, applied by TCRdb to the RT-PCR reads, yields one record per CDR3 protein. The sample records 530,000 or so distinct CDR3 sequences, 12% being singletons. The specimen comprised PBMCs from blood, sampled on the day of vaccination. These receptor sequences come from a man in his fifties or sixties who received an inactivated influenza vaccine. CDR3s include the opening cysteine and the closing phenylalanine or tryptophan. A D gene is named only where the DNA matches it firmly. Size tells how often a clone was seen (once, few, many) or the class of an expanded clone, and some rows leave it out.

>TRBV6-1|NA|NA|TRBJ2-1|15
CASSDGAGPTGEQFF
TGTGCCAGCAGTGATGGGGCAGGTCCCACGGGTGAGCAGTTCTTC
>TRBV3-1|NA|NA|TRBJ2-2|14
CASSLGTPLRELFF
TGTGCCAGCAGCCTCGGGACACCCCTCAGGGAGCTGTTTTTT
>TRBV2|NA|few|TRBJ2-3|14
CASSVTPSTDTQYF
TGTGCCAGCAGCGTGACCCCCAGCACAGATACGCAGTATTTT
>TRBV7-8|TRBD2|NA|TRBJ2-3|15
CASSPAGGFTDTQYF
TGTGCCAGCAGTCCAGCGGGGGGATTCACAGATACGCAGTATTTT
>TRBV4-2|NA|few|TRBJ2-5|15
CASSQGGAREETQYF
TGTGCCAGCAGCCAAGGCGGGGCGAGGGAAGAGACCCAGTACTTC
>TRBV7-2|TRBD1|few|TRBJ1-2|16
CASSLGGTGGKDGYTF
TGTGCCAGCAGCTTAGGGGGGACAGGGGGTAAAGATGGCTACACCTTC
>TRBV27|NA|few|TRBJ2-2|17
CASSLSSGTRNTGELFF
TGTGCCAGCAGTTTATCCTCCGGGACAAGGAACACCGGGGAGCTGTTTTTT
>TRBV7-9|TRBD2|many|TRBJ2-1|16
CASSSPASGRPNEQFF
TGTGCCAGCAGCTCTCCAGCTAGCGGGAGACCCAATGAGCAGTTCTTC
>TRBV4-3|NA|few|TRBJ2-7|15
CASSQRDTPRDEQYF
TGCGCCAGCAGCCAGCGGGACACCCCACGGGACGAGCAGTACTTC
>TRBV9|TRBD1|many|TRBJ1-2|16
CASSMGQGIINYGYTF
TGTGCCAGCAGCATGGGACAGGGAATTATTAACTATGGCTACACCTTC
>TRBV29-1|TRBD2|few|TRBJ2-2|12
CSVFSGSWELFF
TGCAGCGTTTTTAGCGGGAGCTGGGAGCTGTTTTTT
>TRBV6-5|NA|few|TRBJ2-1|18
CASSYFPDSPGSYNEQFF
TGTGCCAGCAGTTACTTCCCAGACAGCCCAGGGTCCTACAATGAGCAGTTCTTC
>TRBV18|NA|few|TRBJ2-1|16
CASSPRQFISYNEQFF
TGTGCCAGCTCACCCAGACAGTTCATATCCTACAATGAGCAGTTCTTC
>TRBV7-9|NA|NA|TRBJ1-2|12
CASSMEYSGYTF
TGTGCCAGCAGCATGGAGTACAGCGGCTACACCTTC
>TRBV12-3/TRBV12-4|NA|few|TRBJ1-2|15
CASSFRDTTSYGYTF
TGTGCCAGCAGTTTTCGAGACACTACGTCCTATGGCTACACCTTC
>TRBV28|NA|NA|TRBJ2-3|15
CASSLIQVGADTQYF
TGTGCCAGCAGTTTAATCCAAGTTGGGGCAGATACGCAGTATTTT
>TRBV20-1|NA|NA|TRBJ2-7|16
CSARPPATFLIYEQYF
TGCAGTGCTAGACCTCCCGCGACCTTTTTGATCTACGAGCAGTACTTC
>TRBV20-1|TRBD2|few|TRBJ2-1|15
CSARIPGLADFWQFF
TGCAGTGCTAGGATACCGGGACTAGCGGATTTTTGGCAGTTCTTC
>TRBV12-3/TRBV12-4|TRBD2|many|TRBJ2-3|15
CASSLVAGATDTQYF
TGTGCCAGCAGTTTAGTAGCGGGGGCCACAGATACGCAGTATTTT
>TRBV6-5|NA|few|TRBJ2-1|15
CASSTDSGSYNEQFF
TGTGCCAGCAGTACCGACTCTGGTAGCTACAATGAGCAGTTCTTC
>TRBV10-3|NA|NA|TRBJ1-4|16
CAISEGRRVANEKLFF
TGTGCCATCAGTGAGGGCCGGCGGGTGGCTAATGAAAAACTGTTTTTT
>TRBV21-1|NA|NA|TRBJ2-7|15
CASSQTGTGCREQYF
TGTGCCAGCAGCCAGACCGGGACTGGGTGTAGGGAGCAGTACTTC
>TRBV7-9|NA|NA|TRBJ2-3|16
CASSLVGRRRRDTQYF
TGTGCCAGCAGCTTGGTCGGCAGAAGGAGGAGAGATACGCAGTATTTT
>TRBV5-1|NA|NA|TRBJ2-1|15
CASSQAPETYNEQFF
TGCGCCAGCAGCCAAGCGCCTGAGACCTACAATGAGCAGTTCTTC